These T cell receptor beta chains were read from a single sample in a study of shared clonotypes between healthy human individuals. TCRdb's table, derived via immunoSEQ multiplex PCR, lists solely in-frame clones and lacks some. In the table there are around 2,000,000 clones, approximately 95% of which are singletons. The sample was naive CD8+ T cells sorted from blood. The receptor source for this set is a man between 18 and 29 years old in good health. Each CDR3 is given with its conserved first and last residue. The D gene is left open where the match is weak. Some rows mark clone size as missing; the rest say once, few, many or name a class of expanded clone.

V	J	D	size	CDR3	DNA
TRBV19	TRBJ1-6	TRBD1	.	CASSLQGASPLHF	TGTGCCAGTAGTCTCCAGGGGGCCTCACCCCTCCACTTT
TRBV27	TRBJ2-3	TRBD2	.	CASSPGTSGTDTQYF	TGTGCCAGCAGCCCGGGGACTAGCGGGACAGATACGCAGTATTTT
TRBV30	TRBJ2-1	.	.	CAWSWGHEQFF	TGTGCCTGGAGTTGGGGGCATGAGCAGTTCTTC
TRBV13	TRBJ1-6	TRBD1	few	CASSSSGTAAYNSPLHF	TGTGCCAGCAGTTCCTCCGGGACAGCCGCATATAATTCACCCCTCCACTTT
TRBV15	TRBJ2-7	TRBD1	.	CATSRDSGQGIYEQYF	TGTGCCACCAGCAGAGACTCCGGACAGGGGATCTACGAGCAGTACTTC
TRBV13	TRBJ1-4	.	.	CASSFREEKLFF	TGTGCCAGCAGCTTTAGGGAGGAAAAACTGTTTTTT
TRBV6-1	TRBJ2-7	TRBD1	.	CASSPDRGPSYEQYF	TGTGCCAGCAGCCCCGACAGGGGACCCTCCTACGAGCAGTACTTC
TRBV5-6	TRBJ2-3	TRBD1	.	CASSGPQGGPDTQYF	TGTGCCAGCAGCGGCCCACAGGGGGGCCCAGATACGCAGTATTTT
TRBV6-5	TRBJ2-7	.	.	CASSYSFTVYEQYF	TGTGCCAGCAGTTACTCGTTTACAGTATACGAGCAGTACTTC
TRBV5-6	TRBJ2-3	.	.	CASSLGGNTDTQYF	TGTGCCAGCAGCTTAGGCGGAAACACAGATACGCAGTATTTT
TRBV9	TRBJ2-7	.	.	CASSLAPASYEQYF	TGTGCCAGCAGCCTCGCCCCGGCCTCCTACGAGCAGTACTTC
TRBV25-1	TRBJ2-5	.	.	CASSEVGGGREYF	TGTGCCAGCAGTGAAGTAGGGGGTGGCAGAGAGTACTTC
TRBV6-1	TRBJ2-5	.	.	CASPPFHGQETQYF	TGTGCCAGCCCCCCCTTCCATGGGCAAGAGACCCAGTACTTC
TRBV27	TRBJ2-7	.	.	CASRTYRSAAHEQYF	TGTGCCAGCAGGACATACAGGTCAGCGGCACACGAGCAGTACTTC
TRBV9	TRBJ2-1	.	.	CASSYSGAVDEQFF	TGTGCCAGCAGCTATTCCGGAGCGGTGGATGAGCAGTTCTTC
TRBV9	TRBJ1-1	TRBD1	.	CASSVEGTGSAFF	TGTGCCAGCAGCGTAGAGGGGACAGGGTCAGCTTTCTTT
TRBV19	TRBJ2-7	TRBD2	few	CASSTSSGSYEQYF	TGTGCCAGTAGTACCTCTAGCGGGAGCTACGAGCAGTACTTC